A single sample gave rise to the 18 T cell receptor beta chains below, sequenced in a study of persistence of HIV-infected CD4 T cells. An overlapping HIV-1 Gag peptide pool stimulated these cells at approximately 1 ug/peptide/mL. CD40L/CD69 double-negative CD45RO-high memory CD4+ T cells were collected. These receptors are not linked to any known antigen. Sequencing used immunoSEQ version 4 in survey mode. The method was immunoSEQ multiplex PCR; TCRdb's version includes in-frame clones alone and lacks a portion of them. The sample yields roughly 60,000 clones, less than 85% seen once. Sequenced here: CD4+ T cells sorted from PBMCs after roughly 19-hour stimulation, sampled from a patient who received antiretroviral therapy. The receptor set was obtained from an adult man with HIV who was CMV-seropositive.

The chain recombines TRBV18 with TRBJ2-7; 7 nucleotides match TRBD1. Germline-derived CDR1 and CDR2 are KGHSH and LQKENI. CDR3 length equals 15 residues. Trimming cost V 3 bases and J 5 bases; bases outside gene matches: 10. The CDR3 nucleotides are TGTGCCAGCTCACCGAATCCAACAGGGGCCGACGAGCAGTACTTC. Its translation is CASSPNPTGADEQYF.

This clone was picked up one time. The chain uses TRBV19 and TRBJ1-1; possibly TRBD1 for D (5 bases). The CDR3 is made up of 13 amino acids. The germline V gene encodes CDR1 LNHDA and CDR2 SQIVND (reference sequence). Deletions cut 4 bases from V and 5 bases from J, with 11 bases between. The CDR3 spells CASSKGESTEAFF. The DNA of the CDR3 is TGTGCCAGTAGTAAAGGGGAATCAACTGAAGCTTTCTTT. The complete variable domain, with remaining parts taken from reference TRBV19 and TRBJ1-1, reads DGGITQSPKYLFRKEGQNVTLSCEQNLNHDAMYWYRQDPGQGLRLIYYSQIVNDFQKGDIAEGYSVSREKKESFPLTVTSAQKNPTAFYLCASSKGESTEAFFGQGTRLTVV.

A few counts support this clone. The CDR3 is CASSAQGSYGYTF. The DNA for the CDR3 is TGTGCCAGCAGCGCCCAGGGCAGCTATGGCTACACCTTC. The chain is built from TRBV9 and TRBJ1-2; tentatively, D is TRBD1 (5 bases). Trimming left V 3 bases short and J 4 bases short, with 10 bases between. The CDR3 totals 13 residues. Germline values: CDR1 SGDLS, CDR2 YYNGEE.

The gene calls are TRBV6-2 or TRBV6-3 and TRBJ2-1; perhaps TRBD1 as D (6 bases). Germline assignment: CDR1 MNHEY and CDR2 SVGEGT. This CDR3 region has 16 residues. The V gene lost 4 bases and the J gene lost 6 bases, with 19 bases spanning the gap. The DNA of the CDR3 is TGTGCCAGCAGTTTCAGTAAGGGGACAAGCCTCAATGAGCAGTTCTTC. Amino acids: CASSFSKGTSLNEQFF.

The chain couples TRBV28 to TRBJ1-2; TRBD1 might be the D (5 bases). CDR3 length: 15 amino acids. Germline loops: CDR1 MDHEN, CDR2 SYDVKM. The V end lost 7 bases, the J end lost 5 bases, and 20 bases lay between the germline ends. The CDR3 region has the DNA TGTGCCAGCACTCGGATGGGGGTAGGCCCGTATGGCTACACCTTC. It is translated as CASTRMGVGPYGYTF.

V gene TRBV18 combines with J gene TRBJ1-1, with TRBD1 as a possible D gene (6 bases). CDR3 length: 13 amino acids. V was cut by 0 bases and J by 9 bases, with 11 bases left in between. Germline values: CDR1 KGHSH, CDR2 LQKENI. The CDR3 DNA follows: TGTGCCAGCTCACCACCGGGGCAGGGGAAAGCTTTCTTT. This codes for CASSPPGQGKAFF.

The V call is TRBV5-1, the J call TRBJ2-6, with 7 bases matching TRBD1. Germline lookup yields CDR1 SGHRS and CDR2 YFSETQ. Losses at the gene ends were 0 bases for V and 4 bases for J; bases not matched to a gene: 4. The CDR3 spans 16 residues. This CDR3 is CASSLETGSGANVLTF. The CDR3 DNA reads as TGCGCCAGCAGCTTGGAGACAGGGTCAGGGGCCAACGTCCTGACTTTC.

The chain employs TRBV11-2 and TRBJ1-1; TRBD1 agrees at 7 bases. In germline, CDR1 is SGHAT, CDR2 FQNNGV. CDR3 length equals 18 residues. The J segment lost 0 bases and the V segment lost 4 bases, leaving 14 bases of the junction unmatched. The CDR3: CASSSQRQGGPLNTEAFF. CDR3 bases: TGTGCCAGCAGCTCTCAACGACAGGGAGGCCCTTTGAACACTGAAGCTTTCTTT.

V is TRBV5-1 and J is TRBJ2-3; D possibly corresponds to TRBD1 (6 bases). Germline CDR1 reads SGHRS; CDR2 reads YFSETQ. V lost 0 bases and J 0 bases, leaving 20 bases between the germline ends. The CDR3 runs 19 residues. This chain's CDR3 is CASSLGAPTGFSSTDTQYF. The CDR3 nucleotides are TGCGCCAGCAGCTTGGGGGCACCGACAGGATTTTCTAGCACAGATACGCAGTATTTT.

This chain connects TRBV9 to TRBJ2-3; 7 positions agree with TRBD1. The CDR3 sequence is 14 residues long. Trimming cost V 0 bases and J 4 bases; bases outside gene matches: 2. Per germline, CDR1 SGDLS and CDR2 YYNGEE. CDR3 in amino acids: CASSVARGSDTQYF. CDR3 nucleotides: TGTGCCAGCAGCGTAGCCAGGGGGTCAGATACGCAGTATTTT.

The rearrangement links TRBV7-3 to TRBJ1-2; possibly TRBD1 for D (5 bases). The germline CDR1 and CDR2 sequences are SGHTA and FQGTGA. V dropped 8 bases and J dropped 8 bases, with 18 bases sitting between them. This CDR3 is 13 amino acids long. The CDR3 here is CASGITGLGGYTF. The CDR3 coding sequence is TGTGCCAGCGGAATTACAGGCTTGGGGGGCTACACCTTC.

The V gene is TRBV18, the J gene TRBJ2-3; the D call may be TRBD1 or TRBD2 (7 bases each). The V gene's germline CDR1 is KGHSH and CDR2 LQKENI. This CDR3 has 15 amino acids. The V end was cut by 5 bases, the J end by 2 bases, with 14 bases between. CDR3 nucleotide sequence: TGTGCCAGCTCATCGCAGGGGGGGACCACAGATACGCAGTATTTT. Its translation: CASSSQGGTTDTQYF.

The genes are TRBV7-8 and TRBJ1-1; D not certain. The length of the CDR3 is 13 residues. Germline assignment: CDR1 SGHVS and CDR2 FQNEAQ. V was clipped by 5 bases and J by 1 base, with 8 bases between them. CDR3 amino acids: CASSLIGNTEAFF. The CDR3 region has the DNA TGTGCCAGCAGCCTCATAGGGAACACTGAAGCTTTCTTT.

The chain is built from TRBV2 and TRBJ2-7; D not resolved. CDR3 length: 13 residues. CDR1 and CDR2 from the germline V gene are SNHLY and FYNNEI. Trimming pared 3 bases from V and 1 base from J, leaving 7 bases between. CDR3 in DNA: TGTGCCAGCAGTGATGGGGTGTCCTACGAGCAGTACTTC. It yields the protein CASSDGVSYEQYF.

This chain connects TRBV4-1 to TRBJ1-1, with D uncertain. Trimming left V 3 bases short and J 9 bases short, with 14 bases between. Germline CDR1 reads MGHRA; CDR2 reads YSYEKL. The CDR3 covers 13 residues. The CDR3 sequence: CASSQDDKGKAFF. DNA of the CDR3: TGCGCCAGCAGCCAGGACGACAAAGGGAAAGCTTTCTTT.

The rearrangement links TRBV12-3 or TRBV12-4 to TRBJ1-1; no clear D. Trimming left V 6 bases short and J 0 bases short, with 2 bases between. There are 11 residues in the CDR3. The CDR3 sequence: CASRLNTEAFF. The CDR3 DNA is TGTGCCAGCAGACTGAACACTGAAGCTTTCTTT.

This clone was recorded only once. This sequence joins TRBV6-5 and TRBJ1-5, with D perhaps matching TRBD1 (5 bases). This CDR3 has 12 residues. V shed 6 bases and J shed 7 bases, with 10 bases lying between them. CDR1 is MNHEY, CDR2 SVGAGI, per germline. Written as DNA, the CDR3 is TGTGCCAGCAGGCCCGGGACCCAGCCCCAGCATTTT. Translating gives CASRPGTQPQHF.

The CDR3 DNA follows: TGTGCCAGCAGTTTGGGGGGCTATGGCTACACCTTC. Amino acids: CASSLGGYGYTF. V usage is TRBV28 and J usage is TRBJ1-2; perhaps TRBD1 as D (5 bases). The CDR3 runs 12 residues. CDR1 and CDR2 (germline): MDHEN, SYDVKM. V dropped 3 bases and J dropped 4 bases, with 6 bases sitting between them.